This is a list of T cell receptor beta chains from one sample in a study of CD8+CD57+ T cells in acquired aplastic anemia. Via MiXCR, TCRdb re-called the reads, giving one row per CDR3 protein. Among 150,000 to 200,000 distinct CDR3 sequences listed, approximately 45% were seen once. Sequencing used sorted CD4+, CD8+, or CD8+CD57+ T cells (not recorded which) from PBMCs. All receptors derive from a human donor in good health. The conserved cysteine and the conserved F or W are not part of the CDR3 here. D genes are given only for firm matches.

J gene	D gene	V gene	CDR3 protein
-	-	TRBV29-1	SAQGIGRETQY
TRBJ2-7	TRBD2	TRBV19	ASRLAGGSEQY
TRBJ2-7	TRBD2	TRBV29-1	SARRGVEGEQY
TRBJ1-3	-	TRBV4-1	SSSQVHASGNTIY
TRBJ1-6	TRBD1	TRBV2	ASRGTGGSLH
TRBJ2-7	TRBD2	TRBV2	ASSEGLAGEWEQY
TRBJ1-3	-	TRBV18	ASSPTGVSGNTIY
TRBJ1-1	-	TRBV19	ASSPRDILNTEAF
TRBJ1-1	-	TRBV19	ASSIEPAEAF
TRBJ2-7	-	TRBV6-6	ASSYFGQGGREQY
TRBJ1-1	-	TRBV2	ASSVARKNTEAF
TRBJ2-7	TRBD1	TRBV7-6	ASSEGQSGYEQY
TRBJ1-5	TRBD1	TRBV19	ASSSQTGRQPQH
TRBJ1-5	-	TRBV2	ARSLGRYNQPQH
TRBJ2-3	-	TRBV10-1	ASSASSRTDAQY
TRBJ2-2	TRBD2	TRBV6-1	ASSDGLAGTGELF
TRBJ2-4	-	TRBV29-1	SVDLRGELENIQY
TRBJ1-1	-	TRBV29-1	SVDRDTNTEAF
TRBJ2-3	-	TRBV19	ASTPLEGTDTQY
TRBJ2-1	TRBD2	TRBV29-1	SVGGATNEQF
TRBJ2-1	TRBD2	TRBV2	ASMRGYNEQF
TRBJ2-5	-	TRBV14	ASSHTGETQY
TRBJ2-3	TRBD2	TRBV2	ASSRDYSTDTQY
TRBJ2-7	-	TRBV4-1	ASSQGLQLGRLGYEQY
TRBJ2-7	-	TRBV10-3	AISESAGDSYKQY
TRBJ2-1	TRBD2	TRBV20-1	SARRPLAEMNYNEQF
TRBJ1-1	-	TRBV11-2	ASALLGLLKNTEAF
TRBJ2-5	TRBD2	TRBV20-1	SALRGLAGVETQY
TRBJ2-1	-	TRBV20-1	SAERQGYNEQF
TRBJ1-1	TRBD1	TRBV10-3	ASTTRQGADTEAF
TRBJ1-2	-	TRBV6-1	ASRTTGEGGRYGYT
TRBJ1-1	-	TRBV6-5	ASSSWTRGTEAF
TRBJ2-3	-	TRBV7-2	ASSSSADTQY
TRBJ1-6	-	TRBV5-1	ASSLDGRVIRSPLH
TRBJ2-3	TRBD2	TRBV24-1	ATSDTAGTSTDTQY
TRBJ2-1	TRBD2	TRBV10-2	ASSRLLAGGLNEQF
TRBJ2-5	-	TRBV20-1	SATDRVETQY
TRBJ2-7	-	TRBV19	ASSMGGAYEQY
TRBJ2-5	TRBD2	TRBV7-8	ASSFIAGQETQY
TRBJ2-7	-	TRBV10-3	AISETYEQY
TRBJ2-7	-	TRBV24-1	ATSVAKEGASYEQY
TRBJ2-2	TRBD1	TRBV19	ASRGQGRTGELF
TRBJ2-7	TRBD2	TRBV20-1	SARGSGVEQY
TRBJ2-3	-	TRBV20-1	SASSGPSTDTQY
TRBJ1-1	-	TRBV14	ASSQDMGGGDTEAF
TRBJ1-5	-	TRBV12-3/TRBV12-4	ASSPWHSNQPQH
TRBJ2-7	TRBD2	TRBV7-2	ASRSTSGGRGQY
TRBJ1-5	-	TRBV7-9	ASSFAGARGQPQH
TRBJ1-6	TRBD1	TRBV4-3	ASSPGTDWPLH
TRBJ2-5	-	TRBV24-1	ATSDQGGETQY
TRBJ1-6	TRBD1	TRBV20-1	SARELQGAYSPLH
TRBJ1-1	TRBD1	TRBV29-1	SALGQGVTEAF
TRBJ1-2	TRBD1	TRBV4-1	ASSHGQGPNYGYT
-	TRBD2	TRBV7-2	ASSQGLAERNIQY
TRBJ2-3	-	TRBV7-9	ASSLAGLSDTQY
TRBJ1-5	TRBD1	TRBV4-1	ASSSRNRGGGNQPQH
TRBJ2-5	-	TRBV29-1	SVDGGPAQY
TRBJ2-7	TRBD2	TRBV4-1	ASSLGLDVREQY
TRBJ1-3	-	TRBV11-1	ASSLGAAHTRNTIY
TRBJ2-3	-	TRBV7-9	ASSADTDTQY